The 29 T cell receptor beta chains below come from one sample, sequenced in a study of T cell changes during pregnancy in multiple sclerosis (dated by TCRdb to about 2019). Receptors were amplified or captured by the immunoSEQ multiplex PCR assay. This immuneACCESS table, as held by TCRdb, lists in-frame sequences with V and J called but not all clones. Of the missing ones, under half trace to an unresolved V gene in checked studies; the others have no known cause. This sample lists around 60,000 clones; 92% were detected once. Roughly 2.5% of the sample rests with the top ten. The material sequenced was peripheral blood, taken in the second trimester of pregnancy. Source of these receptors: a female donor in good health, enrolled as a control in a pregnancy study.

The CDR3 region has the DNA TGTGCCAGCAGTCTAACCACCTACGAGCAGTACTTC. As protein: CASSLTTYEQYF. V is TRBV7-2 and J is TRBJ2-7, with D unresolved. Germline assignment: CDR1 SGHTA and CDR2 FQGNSA. The V end lost 6 bases, the J end lost 2 bases, and 8 bases lay between the germline ends. CDR3 length equals 12 residues.

The V call is TRBV5-1, the J call TRBJ2-7; TRBD2 agrees at 11 bases. CDR3 length: 13 amino acids. The germline CDR1 and CDR2 sequences are SGHRS and YFSETQ. Losses at the gene ends were 1 base for V and 6 bases for J; bases not matched to a gene: 0. CDR3 sequence (DNA): TGCGCCAGCAGCTTGACTAGCGGGAGCGAGCAGTACTTC. Protein: CASSLTSGSEQYF.

The V and J genes are TRBV2 and TRBJ2-7; D gene unclear. The V gene's germline CDR1 is SNHLY and CDR2 FYNNEI. V lost 6 bases and J 6 bases, leaving 12 bases between the germline ends. CDR3 length: 12 amino acids. CDR3 protein: CASRSFGFEQYF. The CDR3 DNA reads as TGTGCCAGCAGGAGTTTTGGTTTCGAGCAGTACTTC.

The rearrangement links TRBV2 to TRBJ2-3, with 7 bases that match TRBD1. This CDR3 contains 18 residues. V lost 7 bases to trimming and J lost 10 bases; unmatched junction nucleotides: 26. The germline V gene encodes CDR1 SNHLY and CDR2 FYNNEI. The CDR3: CASTSPTGTQLGLGAQYF. The CDR3, as DNA: TGTGCCAGCACGTCTCCGACAGGGACCCAGCTGGGCCTCGGGGCGCAGTATTTT.

V gene TRBV6-6 combines with J gene TRBJ1-2; D is perhaps TRBD1 (6 bases). The ends were cut back, 4 bases at V and 4 bases at J, with 16 bases in the middle. This CDR3 spans 15 amino acids. Germline assignment: CDR1 MNHNY and CDR2 SVGAGI (reference sequence). The CDR3 loop is CASSSRGPLIYGYTF. CDR3 coding DNA: TGTGCCAGCAGTTCCAGGGGCCCGCTCATCTATGGCTACACCTTC.

The gene calls are TRBV19 and TRBJ2-5, with 9 bases that match TRBD2. The CDR3 extends over 15 amino acids. Germline V gene lookup returns CDR1 LNHDA and CDR2 SQIVND (reference sequence). With 3 bases clipped from V and 2 bases from J, the junction kept 4 bases outside the gene matches. DNA for the CDR3: TGTGCCAGTAGTATCCAAGCGGGGGGACAAGAGACCCAGTACTTC. Protein product: CASSIQAGGQETQYF.

The chain combines TRBV6-4 with TRBJ2-1; TRBD1 is a possible D gene (6 bases). Trimming removed 1 base from V and 9 bases from J, with 16 bases in between. Germline values: CDR1 MRHNA, CDR2 SNTAGT. The CDR3 runs 15 residues. The CDR3 sequence: CASSDYPGQLGEQFF. The CDR3 DNA follows: TGTGCCAGCAGTGACTACCCCGGACAGCTCGGTGAGCAGTTCTTC.

This chain's CDR3 is CASSLSGKPWDEQFF. CDR3 nucleotide sequence: TGTGCCAGCAGCCTCAGCGGGAAGCCCTGGGATGAGCAGTTCTTC. The J gene is TRBJ2-1, the V gene TRBV28, with 7 bases aligning to TRBD2. Germline trimming cut 6 bases from V and 8 bases from J; bases unmatched to any gene: 13. The CDR3 is made up of 15 amino acids. Germline loops: CDR1 MDHEN, CDR2 SYDVKM.

The rearrangement joins TRBV4-2 to TRBJ2-2, with D possibly being TRBD2 (6 bases). Trimming removed 3 bases from V and 4 bases from J, with 12 bases in between. This CDR3 spans 15 amino acids. From germline, CDR1 is LGHNA and CDR2 YNFKEQ. CDR3 sequence reads: CASSQTGLPTGELFF. The CDR3 DNA sequence: TGTGCCAGCAGCCAGACGGGACTTCCCACCGGGGAGCTGTTTTTT.

The rearrangement links TRBV6-5 to TRBJ2-5; D possibly corresponds to TRBD1 (6 bases). Germline CDR1 reads MNHEY; CDR2 reads SVGAGI. This CDR3 comprises 13 residues. V lost 10 bases, J lost 1 base, and 13 bases lay in between. CDR3 nucleotides: TGTGCCATCAAACGACAGGCCCAAGAGACCCAGTACTTC. This codes for CAIKRQAQETQYF.

In its sample, this clone was seen many times. The chain joins TRBV27 to TRBJ2-5, with 8 bases matching TRBD1. This CDR3 is built from 15 residues. With 1 base clipped from V and 3 bases from J, the junction kept 4 bases outside the gene matches. The germline V gene has CDR1 MNHEY and CDR2 SMNVEV (reference sequence). This CDR3 is CASSLYPGQEETQYF. In DNA, the CDR3 is TGTGCCAGCAGTTTATACCCGGGACAGGAAGAGACCCAGTACTTC.

This chain connects TRBV7-8 to TRBJ2-7, with 12 bases lining up with TRBD2. CDR1 is SGHVS and CDR2 is FQNEAQ in the germline V gene. The ends lost 5 bases at V and 4 bases at J; junction bases unmatched: 12. The CDR3 runs to 17 residues. CDR3 bases: TGTGCCAGCAGCGAAATCCCTAGCGGGGGGGCCGAATACGAGCAGTACTTC. It codes for CASSEIPSGGAEYEQYF.

The J gene is TRBJ2-7, the V gene TRBV5-8, with 8 bases aligning to TRBD2. CDR3 length: 14 residues. V lost 5 bases to trimming and J lost 4 bases; unmatched junction nucleotides: 8. Germline loops: CDR1 SGHTS, CDR2 YDEGEE. The CDR3 loop reads CASRQAGVSYEQYF. The DNA for the CDR3 is TGTGCCAGCAGACAAGCGGGAGTGAGTTACGAGCAGTACTTC.

The rearrangement links TRBV2 to TRBJ2-3; 12 nucleotides match TRBD1. Germline V gene sequence: CDR1 SNHLY, CDR2 FYNNEI. J gave up 8 bases and V 6 bases, and 9 bases lay outside the gene matches. The length of the CDR3 is 15 residues. The CDR3 nucleotides read TGTGCCAGCAGCGCGGGACAGGGGGCTCGAAGTACGCAGTATTTT. Translating gives CASSAGQGARSTQYF.

V is TRBV28 and J is TRBJ2-1, with 8 bases matching TRBD2. V was pared by 5 bases and J by 1 base, with 1 base of the junction left unmatched. CDR1 is MDHEN and CDR2 is SYDVKM in the germline V gene. The CDR3 is 14 residues long. CDR3 residues: CASSAGGSYNEQFF. The CDR3 DNA is TGTGCCAGCAGTGCGGGGGGATCCTACAATGAGCAGTTCTTC.

The rearrangement links TRBV11-2 to TRBJ2-1; TRBD2 aligns across 8 bases. Germline values: CDR1 SGHAT, CDR2 FQNNGV. The CDR3 runs 15 residues. V shed 2 bases, J shed 4 bases, and the junction held 4 bases outside the gene matches. The CDR3 DNA follows: TGTGCCAGCAGCTTATTGGCGGGGGGTTACAATGAGCAGTTCTTC. This sequence encodes CASSLLAGGYNEQFF. The full variable domain, in which reference TRBV11-2 and TRBJ2-1 provide the parts outside the CDR3, is EAGVAQSPRYKIIEKRQSVAFWCNPISGHATLYWYQQILGQGPKLLIQFQNNGVVDDSQLPKDRFSAERLKGVDSTLKIQPAKLEDSAVYLCASSLLAGGYNEQFFGPGTRLTVL.

V and J are TRBV28 and TRBJ2-5; a weak D match, TRBD2 (5 bases). The V end was cut by 2 bases, the J end by 1 base, with 8 bases between. This CDR3 is 14 amino acids long. Germline loops: CDR1 MDHEN, CDR2 SYDVKM. CDR3 sequence reads: CASSLGGSQETQYF. Here the CDR3 DNA reads TGTGCCAGCAGTTTAGGAGGATCCCAAGAGACCCAGTACTTC. Together with reference TRBV28 and TRBJ2-5, the CDR3 gives the full variable domain: DVKVTQSSRYLVKRTGEKVFLECVQDMDHENMFWYRQDPGLGLRLIYFSYDVKMKEKGDIPEGYSVSREKKERFSLILESASTNQTSMYLCASSLGGSQETQYFGPGTRLLVL.

The V and J genes are TRBV27 and TRBJ1-1; D gene unclear. Trimming stripped 3 bases from V and 7 bases from J, with 12 bases between. This CDR3 has 13 amino acids. CDR1 and CDR2 (germline): MNHEY, SMNVEV (reference sequence). CDR3 bases: TGTGCCAGCAGTTTGCGCGGCGGGGATGAAGCTTTCTTT. This sequence encodes CASSLRGGDEAFF.

V usage is TRBV5-1 and J usage is TRBJ1-1; D might be TRBD1 (6 bases). This CDR3 is 14 amino acids long. Germline values: CDR1 SGHRS, CDR2 YFSETQ. Trimming took off 3 bases at V and 8 bases at J, with 17 bases between the two ends. The CDR3 nucleotides are TGCGCCAGCAGCTCCCCGGACAGACCTCCGGAAGCTTTCTTT. Protein product: CASSSPDRPPEAFF. Full variable domain (rest looked up from reference TRBV5-1 and TRBJ1-1): KAGVTQTPRYLIKTRGQQVTLSCSPISGHRSVSWYQQTPGQGLQFLFEYFSETQRNKGNFPGRFSGRQFSNSRSEMNVSTLELGDSALYLCASSSPDRPPEAFFGQGTRLTVV.

In nucleotides, the CDR3 is TGCGCCAGCAGCTTGGGGCCTACGGGGTACGAGCAGTACTTC. Protein sequence: CASSLGPTGYEQYF. The rearrangement uses TRBV5-1 and TRBJ2-7; D is possibly TRBD2 (5 bases). The CDR3 runs to 14 residues. The V gene lost 0 bases and the J gene lost 4 bases, with 11 bases spanning the gap. Germline values: CDR1 SGHRS, CDR2 YFSETQ.

The chain is built from TRBV10-2 and TRBJ2-3; no definite D call. Germline CDR1 reads WSHSY; CDR2 reads SAAADI. The CDR3 loop spans 13 amino acids. V lost 3 bases and J 6 bases, leaving 10 bases between the germline ends. The CDR3 sequence: CASSDLNADTQYF. As DNA, the CDR3 is TGCGCCAGCAGTGATTTAAACGCGGATACGCAGTATTTT.

The rearrangement uses TRBV28 and TRBJ2-7; 9 nucleotides align to TRBD1. The germline V gene has CDR1 MDHEN and CDR2 SYDVKM. J lost 6 bases, V lost 10 bases, and 13 bases had no gene match. The CDR3 length is 14 residues. DNA of the CDR3: TGTGCCACAGGATCGGGGACAGGGCTGACCGAGCAGTACTTC. This sequence encodes CATGSGTGLTEQYF. The whole variable domain, remainder taken from reference TRBV28 and TRBJ2-7, is DVKVTQSSRYLVKRTGEKVFLECVQDMDHENMFWYRQDPGLGLRLIYFSYDVKMKEKGDIPEGYSVSREKKERFSLILESASTNQTSMYLCATGSGTGLTEQYFGPGTRLTVT.

This clone was seen only once. The rearrangement uses TRBV27 and TRBJ2-1; perhaps TRBD1 as D (6 bases). Trimming removed 2 bases from V and 3 bases from J, with 11 bases in between. This CDR3 is 15 amino acids long. Germline CDR1 MNHEY, CDR2 SMNVEV (reference sequence). CDR3 region: CASSLEGVDYNEQFF. CDR3 bases: TGTGCCAGCAGTTTAGAGGGGGTTGACTACAATGAGCAGTTCTTC.

The chain is built from TRBV2 and TRBJ1-1, with unresolved D. From germline, CDR1 is SNHLY and CDR2 FYNNEI. Trimming took 6 bases from V and 2 from J, leaving 4 bases between them. The CDR3 runs 11 residues. CDR3 sequence: CASSRNTEAFF. CDR3 nucleotides: TGTGCCAGCAGCAGAAACACTGAAGCTTTCTTT.

This clone has a single count. The V gene is TRBV28, the J gene TRBJ2-7; D unresolved. Trimming removed 5 bases from V and 3 bases from J, with 8 bases in between. The CDR3 totals 12 residues. The germline CDR1 and CDR2 sequences are MDHEN and SYDVKM. CDR3: CASSIPGYEQYF. DNA of the CDR3: TGTGCCAGCAGTATACCGGGCTACGAGCAGTACTTC.

The V call is TRBV6-1, the J call TRBJ2-1; 11 bases line up with TRBD2. The trim removed 10 bases at V and 4 bases at J, leaving 9 bases unmatched. This CDR3 is built from 15 residues. CDR1 is MNHNS and CDR2 is SASEGT in the germline V gene. The CDR3 protein is CATQLAGAQYNEQFF. The CDR3 nucleotides read TGTGCCACCCAACTAGCGGGGGCCCAATACAATGAGCAGTTCTTC.

The chain carries TRBV10-2 and TRBJ2-3, with 11 bases that match TRBD2. Germline CDR1 and CDR2: WSHSY and SAAADI. The CDR3 has 16 residues. The V and J ends lost 7 bases and 3 bases, in that order; junction bases with no gene match: 9. The CDR3 protein is CASKRPSGRTTDTQYF. The CDR3 region has the DNA TGCGCCAGCAAAAGGCCTAGCGGGAGGACAACAGATACGCAGTATTTT.

This chain uses TRBV18 with TRBJ1-3; 7 nucleotides line up with TRBD1. The V segment lost 1 base and the J segment 2 bases; nucleotides outside the gene matches: 2. The CDR3 totals 15 residues. CDR1 and CDR2 (germline): KGHSH, LQKENI. The CDR3: CASSPQGAAGNTIYF. For the CDR3, the DNA is TGTGCCAGCTCACCACAGGGGGCAGCTGGAAACACCATATATTTT.

The chain carries TRBV6-1 and TRBJ2-3, with a tentative D call TRBD2 (5 bases). V was shortened by 3 bases and J by 4 bases, with 11 bases between the two germline ends. The CDR3 runs to 14 residues. The germline V gene encodes CDR1 MNHNS and CDR2 SASEGT. CDR3 DNA: TGTGCCAGCAGTGAGGAGAGGGCGGCAGATACGCAGTATTTT. Translated: CASSEERAADTQYF.